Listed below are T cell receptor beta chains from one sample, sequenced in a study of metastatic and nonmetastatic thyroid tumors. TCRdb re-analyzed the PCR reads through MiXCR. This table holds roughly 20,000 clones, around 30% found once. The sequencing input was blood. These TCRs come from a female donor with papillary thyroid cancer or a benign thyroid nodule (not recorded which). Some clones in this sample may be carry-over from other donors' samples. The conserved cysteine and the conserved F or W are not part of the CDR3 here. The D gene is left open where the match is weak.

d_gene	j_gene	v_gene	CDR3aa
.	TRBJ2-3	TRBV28	ASSIQVATDTQY
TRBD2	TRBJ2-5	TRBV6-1	ASTLLGAGERQETQY
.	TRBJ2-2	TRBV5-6	ASSPNPGTGELF
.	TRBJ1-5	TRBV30	AWSGRYSNQPQH
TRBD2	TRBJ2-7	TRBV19	ASRLLAGSTYEQY
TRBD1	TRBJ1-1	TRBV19	ASSLTGGSAEAF
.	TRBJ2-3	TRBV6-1	ASSLGVWTDTQY
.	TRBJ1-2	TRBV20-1	SAMGLANYGYT
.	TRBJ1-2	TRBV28	ASSLVQGDYGYT
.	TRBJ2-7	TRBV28	ASRYSYEQY
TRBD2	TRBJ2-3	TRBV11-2	ASSHRTSGRSSTDTQY
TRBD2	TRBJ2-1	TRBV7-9	ASSLVGGRDEQF
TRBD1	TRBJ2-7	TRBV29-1	SARGSGSYEQY
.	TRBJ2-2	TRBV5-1	ASSVRQIRAGELF
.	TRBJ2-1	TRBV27	ASSLSLASSSYNEQF
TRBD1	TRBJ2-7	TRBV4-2	ASSQGPSGQGIYEQY
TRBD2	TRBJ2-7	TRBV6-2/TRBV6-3	ASSVLPSGAYEQY
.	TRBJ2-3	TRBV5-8	ASSLYGSPDTQY
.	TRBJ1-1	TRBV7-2	ASSLERNTEAF
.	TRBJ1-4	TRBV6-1	ASSRGWGSEKLF
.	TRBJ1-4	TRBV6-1	ASRLDRSTNEKLF
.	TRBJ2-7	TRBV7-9	ASSFERAYEQY
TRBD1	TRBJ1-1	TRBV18	AGRQGADTEAF
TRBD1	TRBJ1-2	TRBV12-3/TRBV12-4	ASSLRGTGGWYT
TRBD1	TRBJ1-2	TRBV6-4	ASRRTGGVGYT
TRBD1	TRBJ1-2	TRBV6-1	ASSEAFGQGIYGYT
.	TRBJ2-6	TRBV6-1	ASSWGGQVGANVLT
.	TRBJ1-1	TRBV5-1	ASSFQGRTEAF
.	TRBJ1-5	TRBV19	PSSHLTVDWHQPQH
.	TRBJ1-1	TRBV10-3	ATRSGHLNTEAF
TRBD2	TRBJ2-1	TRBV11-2	ASSSHGTASGSYEQF
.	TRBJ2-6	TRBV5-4	ASIDSSGANVLT
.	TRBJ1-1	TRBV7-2	ASSLEGITEAF
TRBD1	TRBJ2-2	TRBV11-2	ASSLGQGATGELF
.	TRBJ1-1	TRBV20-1	SAGLPGHRNTEAF
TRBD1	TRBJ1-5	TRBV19	ASSSSSEGARFRNQPQH
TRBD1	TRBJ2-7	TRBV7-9	ASSLPGQPYEQY
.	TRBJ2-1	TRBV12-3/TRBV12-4	ASRGTGLSSYNEQF
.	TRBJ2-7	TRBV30	AWSARLSEYEQY
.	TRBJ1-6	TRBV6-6	ASSYGNRRHNSPLH
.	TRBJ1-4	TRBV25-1	ASNNNEKLF
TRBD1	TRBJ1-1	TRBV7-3	ASSYRQGPDTEAF
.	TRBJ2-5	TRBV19	ASSNQWCQETQY
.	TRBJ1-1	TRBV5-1	ASSFEWGDGTEAF
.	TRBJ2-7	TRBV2	ASTGKAEQY
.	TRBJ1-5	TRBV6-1	ASSERPVLDVPQH
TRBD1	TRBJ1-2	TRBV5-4	ASIQTGSLDGYT
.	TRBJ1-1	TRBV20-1	SAPGIIRRFPEAF
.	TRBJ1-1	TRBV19	ASSIFLGAEAF
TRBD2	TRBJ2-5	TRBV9	ASSALAGIGETQY
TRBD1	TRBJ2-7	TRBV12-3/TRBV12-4	ASSRFGTGAYEQY
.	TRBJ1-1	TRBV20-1	SARDGRRDSTF
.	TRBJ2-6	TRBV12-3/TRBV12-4	ASSLSGAGANVLT